This T cell receptor beta chain was captured by sequencing in a study of blood T cells in healthy people across ages. PCR was performed a second time for roughly 7 to 11 cycles using a sample-barcoded 5' primer and a J-beta primer mix. TCRdb reanalysed the 5' RACE reads using MiXCR and keeps one entry per CDR3 protein. The table includes some 1.6 million distinct CDR3 sequences, about 31% detected once. Russia was home to the donors, healthy Caucasian individuals aged roughly 6 to 100. This clonotype was found a few times. Sequenced: blood. This clonotype was obtained from a woman younger than 45 in good health.

The CDR3 sequence is CASRSGTGYNSPLHF. CDR3 nucleotides: TGTGCCAGCAGGTCCGGGACAGGGTATAATTCACCCCTCCACTTT. The V call is TRBV2, the J call TRBJ1-6; 9 nucleotides align to TRBD1. V was clipped by 6 bases and J by 4 bases; unmatched bases: 4. This CDR3 has 15 residues. CDR1 is SNHLY and CDR2 is FYNNEI in the germline V gene. Full variable domain (outside the CDR3, taken from reference TRBV2 and TRBJ1-6): EPEVTQTPSHQVTQMGQEVILRCVPISNHLYFYWYRQILGQKVEFLVSFYNNEISEKSEIFDDQFSVERPDGSNFTLKIRSTKLEDSAMYFCASRSGTGYNSPLHFGNGTRLTVT.